A selection of T cell receptor beta chains follows, all from one sample in a study of T-cell reconstitution after alpha-beta-depleted transplantation in children. TCRdb redid the calling of the PCR reads with MiXCR, one entry per CDR3 protein. The table records hundreds of thousands of distinct CDR3 sequences, roughly 17% of them present only once. Specimen: PBMCs from the stem cell graft donor, collected from the stem cell graft. The receptors stem from a human donor who donated a stem cell graft to a child with acute myeloid leukemia. CDR3s include the opening cysteine and the closing phenylalanine or tryptophan. D genes are given only for firm matches. Clone sizes are given selectively: once, few, many, or a class where the clone is expanded.

D gene,V gene,clone size,J gene,CDR3 DNA,CDR3 protein
NA,TRBV12-3/TRBV12-4,many,TRBJ2-3,TGTGCCAGCAGGGCGGGACATAGCACAGATACGCAGTATTTT,CASRAGHSTDTQYF
TRBD1,TRBV9,many,TRBJ1-6,TGTGCCAGCAGCGTCGCCGGGACAGGGACCTCACCCCTCCACTTT,CASSVAGTGTSPLHF
NA,TRBV20-1,NA,TRBJ2-7,TGCAGTGCTAGGGGACAAAGCTCCTACGAGCAGTACTTC,CSARGQSSYEQYF
NA,TRBV29-1,many,TRBJ2-7,TGCAGCGTTGAAGGGAGGGGCGCTAGCTCCTACGAGCAGTACTTC,CSVEGRGASSYEQYF
TRBD1,TRBV7-8,NA,TRBJ2-1,TGTGCCAGCAGCCTTGACAGGGCCCGAAGCTCCTACAATGAGCAGTTCTTC,CASSLDRARSSYNEQFF
TRBD2,TRBV4-2,few,TRBJ2-1,TGTGCCAGCAGCCAAGGGGACTACGGCTCCTACAATGAGCAGTTCTTC,CASSQGDYGSYNEQFF
NA,TRBV20-1,many,TRBJ1-6,TGCAGTGCTCGACCCGCGGGCTATAATTCACCCCTCCACTTT,CSARPAGYNSPLHF
TRBD1,TRBV6-1,many,TRBJ2-1,TGTGCCAGCAGTGAAGGGGACAGGGTCAATGAGCAGTTCTTC,CASSEGDRVNEQFF
TRBD1,TRBV5-1,NA,TRBJ2-7,TGCGCCAGCAGAGTCAGGGGACAGTCTTTCTACGAGCAGTACTTC,CASRVRGQSFYEQYF
NA,TRBV7-9,NA,TRBJ1-6,TGTGCCAGCAGCTTAGTTGAAACAATAAGCTCACCCCTCCACTTT,CASSLVETISSPLHF
TRBD1,TRBV20-1,many,TRBJ1-5,TGCAGTGCTAGGACAGGGGGCGCTCGTCAGCCCCAGCATTTT,CSARTGGARQPQHF
NA,TRBV7-2,NA,TRBJ1-6,TGTGCCAGCAGCCCTGCCGGTTATGGGCCTCAAAATTCACCCCTCCACTTT,CASSPAGYGPQNSPLHF